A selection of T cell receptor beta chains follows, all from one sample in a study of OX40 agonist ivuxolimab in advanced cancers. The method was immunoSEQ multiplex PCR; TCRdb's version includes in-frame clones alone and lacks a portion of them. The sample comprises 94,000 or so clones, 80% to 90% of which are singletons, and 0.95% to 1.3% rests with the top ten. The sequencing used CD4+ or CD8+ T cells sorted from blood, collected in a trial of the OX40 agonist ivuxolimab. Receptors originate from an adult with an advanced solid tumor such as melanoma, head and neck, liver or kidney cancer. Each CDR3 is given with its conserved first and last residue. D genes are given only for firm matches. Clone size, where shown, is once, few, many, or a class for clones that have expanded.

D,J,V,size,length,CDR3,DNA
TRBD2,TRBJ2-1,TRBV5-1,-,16,CASSSMSGSSYNEQFF,TGCGCCAGCAGCTCCATGAGCGGGAGCTCCTACAATGAGCAGTTCTTC
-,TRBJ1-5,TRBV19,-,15,CASSSRVKGNQPQHF,TGTGCCAGTAGCTCCAGGGTGAAAGGCAATCAGCCCCAGCATTTT
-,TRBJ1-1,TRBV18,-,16,CASSPDGAKMNTEAFF,TGTGCCAGCTCACCCGACGGCGCGAAAATGAACACTGAAGCTTTCTTT
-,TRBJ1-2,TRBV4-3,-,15,CASSQNPGPDYGYTF,TGCGCCAGCAGCCAAAACCCAGGGCCAGACTATGGCTACACCTTC
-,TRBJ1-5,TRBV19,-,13,CASSMSINQPQHF,TGTGCCAGTAGTATGTCCATTAATCAGCCCCAGCATTTT
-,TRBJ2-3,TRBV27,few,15,CASSLGGRVPDTQYF,TGTGCCAGCAGTTTGGGTGGCAGGGTCCCAGATACGCAGTATTTT
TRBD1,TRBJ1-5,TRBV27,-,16,CASSLSWTGANQPQHF,TGTGCCAGCAGTTTATCTTGGACAGGGGCCAATCAGCCCCAGCATTTT
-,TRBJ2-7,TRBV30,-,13,CAWSRSPQTELYF,TGTGCCTGGAGTCGCTCTCCCCAGACCGAGCTCTACTTC
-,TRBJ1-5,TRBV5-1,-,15,CASSLESGGGQPQHF,TGCGCCAGCAGCTTGGAATCCGGCGGGGGTCAGCCCCAGCATTTT
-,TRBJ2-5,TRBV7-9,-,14,CASSPSLPQETQYF,TGTGCCAGCAGCCCCTCACTCCCCCAAGAGACCCAGTACTTC
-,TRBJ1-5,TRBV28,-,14,CASSSSGGGQPQHF,TGTGCCAGCAGTTCATCCGGGGGCGGTCAGCCCCAGCATTTT
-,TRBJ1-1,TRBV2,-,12,CASSSGQTEAFF,TGTGCCAGCAGCTCAGGACAAACTGAAGCTTTCTTT
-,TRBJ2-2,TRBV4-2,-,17,CASSQVGSGGSTGELFF,TGTGCCAGCAGCCAAGTGGGATCAGGGGGGAGCACCGGGGAGCTGTTTTTT
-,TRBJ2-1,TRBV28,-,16,CASPPPDSFREDEQFF,TGTGCCAGCCCTCCCCCAGACAGCTTCAGGGAGGATGAGCAGTTCTTC
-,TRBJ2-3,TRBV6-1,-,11,CASSQGDTQYF,TGTGCCAGCAGTCAGGGGGATACGCAGTATTTT
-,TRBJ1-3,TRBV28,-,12,CASLSSGNTIYF,TGTGCCAGCCTCAGCTCTGGAAACACCATATATTTT